The T cell receptor (beta chain) under discussion was sequenced for a study of cytomegalovirus exposure and HLA in healthy donors. Germline V gives CDR1 MNHEY, CDR2 SMNVEV (reference sequence). The CDR3 consists of 13 residues. The ends were cut back, 6 bases at V and 0 bases at J, with 9 bases in the middle. A multiplex PCR was run with 60 Vbeta primers and 13 Jbeta primers. TCRdb's table, derived via immunoSEQ multiplex PCR, lists solely in-frame clones and lacks some. The data hold some 130,000 clones, with 80% observed a single time. Sequences were obtained from PBMCs. This TCR derives from a middle-aged woman in good health and CMV-seronegative. This chain uses TRBV27 with TRBJ2-7; the D is unclear. CDR3 nucleotide sequence: TGTGCCAGCAGCCTCCGCGCCTCCTACGAGCAGTACTTC. It is translated as CASSLRASYEQYF.